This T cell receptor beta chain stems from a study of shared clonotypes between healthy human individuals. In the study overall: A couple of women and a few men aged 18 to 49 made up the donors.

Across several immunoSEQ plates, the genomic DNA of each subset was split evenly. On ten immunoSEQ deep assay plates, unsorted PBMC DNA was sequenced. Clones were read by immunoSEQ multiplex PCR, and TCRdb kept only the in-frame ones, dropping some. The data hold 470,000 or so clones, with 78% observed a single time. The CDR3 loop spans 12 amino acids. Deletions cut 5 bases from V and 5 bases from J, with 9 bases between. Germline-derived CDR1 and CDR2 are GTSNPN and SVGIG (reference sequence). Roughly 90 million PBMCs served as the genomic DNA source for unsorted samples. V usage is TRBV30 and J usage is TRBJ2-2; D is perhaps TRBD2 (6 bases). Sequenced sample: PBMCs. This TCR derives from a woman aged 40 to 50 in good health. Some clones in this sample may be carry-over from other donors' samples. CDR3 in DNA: TGTGCCTGGGGACTAAGGACCGGGGAGCTGTTTTTT. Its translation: CAWGLRTGELFF.